This T cell receptor (beta chain) was captured by sequencing in a study of CD8+CD57+ T cells in acquired aplastic anemia. Study as a whole: Yields of DNA that came from sorted CD4+ and CD8+ cells averaged roughly 3.3 ug. For CD4+ cells, healthy donors had an average of approximately 9.8 million reads.

Notes on the study in general: Patients and controls were found to share twenty-nine CD8+ CDR3 sequences. Between patients and controls, CD8+ Simpson's diversity did not vary significantly.

This clonotype was counted at least ten times. Antigen specificity is unknown. With 5 bases removed from V and 6 bases from J, the gap between germline ends came to 11 bases. CDR3 size: 13 residues. CDR1 and CDR2 from the germline V gene are SNHLY and FYNNEI. The template used for profiling TCR beta VDJ and CDR3 was genomic DNA. Each CDR3 protein is one row after TCRdb ran MiXCR on the reads. The repertoire has about 220,000 distinct CDR3 sequences, roughly 35% of them found once; the top ten carry roughly 1.1%. The sample consisted of sorted CD4+, CD8+, or CD8+CD57+ T cells (not recorded which) from PBMCs. This receptor was taken from a human donor in good health, serving as a control. This chain connects TRBV2 to TRBJ1-5; D call uncertain. CDR3 sequence: CASSTGLSQPQHF. In nucleotides, the CDR3 is TGTGCCAGCAGTACGGGGTTAAGTCAGCCCCAGCATTTT.